Detailed here is one T cell receptor (beta chain). Its target is unknown. The record originates from a study of PD-1 blockade in classical Hodgkin lymphoma. The data were produced by immunoSEQ multiplex PCR, yet TCRdb's version contains in-frame clones alone and is incomplete. The table records fewer than 50,000 clones, more than 70% of them present only once. General study findings and limits: A significant rise in TCR diversity was seen by C4D1 for CD4+ cells but not for CD8+ cells. Exclusion was the outcome for patients who began nivolumab under 1 year after ASCT.

The time point here: cycle 4 day 1 (C4D1), after five to seven weeks of nivolumab. Each patient's relapse followed autologous stem cell transplantation, and brentuximab vedotin exposure varied. The CDR3 consists of 16 residues. The germline CDR1 and CDR2 sequences are SGHRS and YFSETQ. Unmatched junction bases numbered 10, after V lost 4 bases and J lost 6 bases. The sample in question was peripheral blood mononuclear cells (PBMCs), obtained before the fourth cycle of nivolumab. The chain couples TRBV5-1 to TRBJ2-1, with TRBD2 matching 10 bases. The TCR originated in a human donor with classical Hodgkin lymphoma. Here the CDR3 DNA reads TGCGCCAGCAGCCTTGGACTAGCGGCAGGGGGCAATGAGCAGTTCTTC. As protein: CASSLGLAAGGNEQFF.